The next 24 T cell receptor beta chains were all read from a single sample in a study of CD8 T cells in Susac syndrome. RNA was extracted with the RNeasy kit, and a quantity of about 0.45 to 1 ug was reverse transcribed using random hexamers. TCRdb re-analysed the immunoSEQ multiplex PCR reads in MiXCR, keeping a single row per CDR3 protein. This sample has roughly 89,000 distinct CDR3 sequences; approximately 96% occur once, and the top ten carry more than 0.35%. Specimen: CD8+ T cells from PBMCs. These receptors came from a human donor with Susac syndrome.

The chain links TRBV27 to TRBJ1-6, with a possible D match to TRBD1 (5 bases). V was trimmed by 5 bases and J by 7 bases, leaving 12 bases between them. The CDR3 runs to 14 residues. CDR1 and CDR2 from the germline V gene are MNHEY and SMNVEV (reference sequence). The CDR3 sequence is CASSLGGVNSPLHF. CDR3 bases: TGTGCCAGCAGTCTGGGAGGGGTGAATTCACCCCTCCACTTT.

The V gene is TRBV3-1, the J gene TRBJ2-3; D call uncertain. The CDR3 has 13 residues. CDR1 is LGHDT and CDR2 is YNNKEL in the germline V gene (reference sequence). The V and J ends lost 5 bases and 4 bases respectively, with 10 bases between them. The CDR3 spells CASSEPGADTQYF. CDR3 nucleotide sequence: TGTGCCAGCAGCGAACCTGGGGCAGATACGCAGTATTTT.

This chain links TRBV20-1 with TRBJ2-6; 12 bases align to TRBD1. The germline CDR1 and CDR2 sequences are DFQATT and SNEGSKA (reference sequence). Germline trimming cut 6 bases from V and 1 base from J; bases unmatched to any gene: 4. The CDR3 runs 16 residues. The CDR3 nucleotides read TGCAGTGCCGGGACAGGGGGCGGGTCTGGGGCCAACGTCCTGACTTTC. Its protein product is CSAGTGGGSGANVLTF.

The J gene is TRBJ2-3, the V gene TRBV7-9; no definite D call. Trimming left V 2 bases short and J 0 bases short, with 6 bases between. The CDR3 covers 14 residues. Germline lookup yields CDR1 SEHNR and CDR2 FQNEAQ (reference sequence). The CDR3: CASSLLLSTDTQYF. CDR3 DNA: TGTGCCAGCAGCTTACTTCTCAGCACAGATACGCAGTATTTT.

The chain carries TRBV21-1 and TRBJ1-2; the D call TRBD1 from the table was never checked on the DNA. TRBV21-1 is marked as a pseudogene. The CDR3 length is 21 residues. The CDR3, as DNA: TGTGCCAGCAGCAAAGATTGGGGCGTCCGGCGACACCCAAAAGCTAACTATGGCTACACCTTC. It specifies CASSKDWGVRRHPKANYGYTF.

The CDR3 DNA sequence: TGTGCCAGCTCACGGGGCTTACAGGGGTGGAGGCAGCCCCAGCATTTT. This codes for CASSRGLQGWRQPQHF. This chain uses TRBV18 with TRBJ1-5; 7 bases are shared with TRBD1. CDR1 is KGHSH, CDR2 LQKENI, per germline. The CDR3 is 16 residues long. After removal of 4 bases from V and 7 bases from J, the junction contained 13 bases not matched to a gene.

The chain's CDR3 is CASSSTSYEQYF. The CDR3 nucleotides are TGTGCCAGCAGCTCTACCTCCTACGAGCAGTACTTC. This chain joins TRBV7-9 and TRBJ2-7; D remains ambiguous. The germline gives CDR1 SEHNR, CDR2 FQNEAQ (reference sequence). CDR3 length equals 12 residues. The V end lost 4 bases, the J end lost 0 bases, and 4 bases lay between the germline ends.

The CDR3 bases are TGCGCCAGCAGCCAAGTACAGCAACAAGAGACCCAGTACTTC. Translated: CASSQVQQQETQYF. The chain links TRBV4-3 to TRBJ2-5; D ambiguous. Germline CDR1 LGHNA, CDR2 YSLEER. Trimming removed 1 base at V and 2 bases at J, with 8 bases between. The CDR3 is made up of 14 amino acids.

The chain combines TRBV11-1 with TRBJ2-1; D gene uncertain. Germline V gene lookup returns CDR1 SGHAT and CDR2 FQDESV (reference sequence). The CDR3 loop spans 12 amino acids. Trimming left V 1 base short and J 8 bases short, with 6 bases between. This chain's CDR3 is CASSLGVYEQFF. CDR3 DNA sequence: TGTGCCAGCAGCTTAGGTGTATATGAGCAGTTCTTC.

The chain is built from TRBV20-1 and TRBJ2-7; D call uncertain. V was pared by 0 bases and J by 6 bases, with 6 bases between. This CDR3 is built from 11 residues. From germline, CDR1 is DFQATT and CDR2 SNEGSKA (reference sequence). The CDR3 here is CSARDLAEQYF. DNA of the CDR3: TGCAGTGCTAGAGATCTGGCCGAGCAGTACTTC.

V usage is TRBV27 and J usage is TRBJ2-4; TRBD1 might be the D (6 bases). V was pared by 3 bases and J by 9 bases, with 12 bases between. This CDR3 has 13 residues. In germline, CDR1 is MNHEY, CDR2 SMNVEV (reference sequence). The CDR3 reads CASSFHTGSIQYF. The CDR3 DNA sequence: TGTGCCAGCAGTTTCCACACAGGGTCCATTCAGTACTTC.

The chain has TRBV20-1 and TRBJ1-1, with TRBD1 matching 8 bases. Germline V gives CDR1 DFQATT, CDR2 SNEGSKA (reference sequence). This CDR3 is built from 15 residues. Unmatched junction bases numbered 8, after V lost 0 bases and J lost 5 bases. The CDR3 here is CSARDLTGEGTEAFF. The DNA for the CDR3 is TGCAGTGCTAGAGATTTGACAGGGGAAGGGACTGAAGCTTTCTTT.

This chain links TRBV20-1 with TRBJ1-2; 7 positions match TRBD1. CDR1 and CDR2 (germline): DFQATT, SNEGSKA (reference sequence). This CDR3 spans 14 amino acids. V shed 6 bases and J 8 bases; nucleotides not matched to a gene: 15. The CDR3 sequence: CSAPDEGAHIGYTF. The CDR3 nucleotides read TGCAGTGCCCCCGATGAGGGGGCGCATATAGGCTACACCTTC.

The chain links TRBV28 to TRBJ1-5; D possibly corresponds to TRBD1 (6 bases). With 7 bases removed from V and 6 bases from J, the gap between germline ends came to 16 bases. Germline-derived CDR1 and CDR2 are MDHEN and SYDVKM. The CDR3 covers 14 residues. CDR3 coding DNA: TGTGCCAGCACAGAACAGGGTGTCGGTCAGCCCCAGCATTTT. As protein: CASTEQGVGQPQHF.

The rearrangement joins TRBV20-1 to TRBJ2-2, with 8 bases fitting TRBD1. Germline-derived CDR1 and CDR2 are DFQATT and SNEGSKA (reference sequence). V lost 3 bases, J lost 6 bases, and 9 bases stayed unmatched. This CDR3 spans 15 amino acids. This CDR3 is CSASEGQGAAGELFF. The CDR3 region has the DNA TGCAGTGCTAGTGAAGGACAGGGAGCGGCCGGGGAGCTGTTTTTT.

This clonotype appeared a single time. The chain carries TRBV9 and TRBJ1-5, with a possible D match to TRBD1 (5 bases). Germline CDR1 is SGDLS and CDR2 is YYNGEE. The V gene lost 3 bases and the J gene lost 3 bases, with 10 bases spanning the gap. CDR3 size: 14 residues. This CDR3 is CASSEAGNNQPQHF. CDR3 nucleotides: TGTGCCAGCAGCGAGGCAGGGAACAATCAGCCCCAGCATTTT.

The chain uses TRBV6-2 or TRBV6-3 and TRBJ1-5, with D uncertain. The CDR3 length is 16 residues. V was clipped by 0 bases and J by 0 bases, with 9 bases between them. CDR1 is MNHEY, CDR2 SVGEGT, per germline. In nucleotides, the CDR3 is TGTGCCAGCAGTTACTCGAAAGGACTTAGCAATCAGCCCCAGCATTTT. Encoded protein: CASSYSKGLSNQPQHF.

The gene calls are TRBV7-9 and TRBJ1-1; D is possibly TRBD1 (5 bases). V was pared by 8 bases and J by 2 bases, with 18 bases between. Germline V CDR1 and CDR2: SEHNR, FQNEAQ (reference sequence). The CDR3 runs to 15 residues. The CDR3 DNA reads TGTGCCAGCGGACGGGGCAGTAACTACAACACTGAAGCTTTCTTT. Translation: CASGRGSNYNTEAFF. The entire variable domain, with the rest obtained from reference TRBV7-9 and TRBJ1-1, is as follows: DTGVSQNPRHKITKRGQNVTFRCDPISEHNRLYWYRQTLGQGPEFLTYFQNEAQLEKSRLLSDRFSAERPKGSFSTLEIQRTEQGDSAMYLCASGRGSNYNTEAFFGQGTRLTVV.

The V and J genes are TRBV20-1 and TRBJ2-5; D perhaps matches TRBD2 (6 bases). The germline V gene has CDR1 DFQATT and CDR2 SNEGSKA (reference sequence). V was shortened by 0 bases and J by 5 bases, with 13 bases between the two germline ends. This CDR3 contains 14 residues. Here the CDR3 DNA reads TGCAGTGCTAGAGAGGGCGCGGGAAGTGAGACCCAGTACTTC. Its translation is CSAREGAGSETQYF.

This chain joins TRBV29-1 and TRBJ1-2; 8 bases are a match to TRBD1. Germline lookup yields CDR1 SQVTM and CDR2 ANQGSEA. V lost 7 bases, J lost 3 bases, and 7 bases stayed unmatched. The length of the CDR3 is 13 residues. The CDR3: CSAWGGQDYGYTF. The CDR3 DNA follows: TGCAGCGCCTGGGGGGGACAGGACTATGGCTACACCTTC.

The chain employs TRBV28 and TRBJ2-5, with D tentatively TRBD1 (5 bases). Germline V lookup: CDR1 MDHEN, CDR2 SYDVKM. The V end was cut by 3 bases, the J end by 5 bases, with 10 bases between. The CDR3 is made up of 13 amino acids. The CDR3 DNA sequence: TGTGCCAGCAGTTTGGGGCAGTGGGAGACCCAGTACTTC. Translating it yields CASSLGQWETQYF.

The chain uses TRBV6-5 and TRBJ1-2; maybe TRBD1 (5 bases). Looked up from germline, CDR1 is MNHEY and CDR2 is SVGAGI. Trimming took 5 bases from V and 4 from J, leaving 11 bases between them. The CDR3 extends over 13 amino acids. The CDR3 nucleotides are TGTGCCAGCAGTACAGGCATCCTCTATGGCTACACCTTC. Its protein is CASSTGILYGYTF.

The V gene is TRBV29-1, the J gene TRBJ2-5, with D maybe TRBD2 (6 bases). There are 12 residues in the CDR3. The germline V and J ends were trimmed by 4 bases and 5 bases, with 11 bases remaining between them. The germline gives CDR1 SQVTM, CDR2 ANQGSEA. The CDR3 sequence is CSVVGAGETQYF. The DNA of the CDR3 is TGCAGCGTTGTGGGTGCGGGGGAGACCCAGTACTTC.

The V and J genes are TRBV7-9 and TRBJ2-1; 9 nucleotides match TRBD2. V dropped 1 base and J dropped 7; count of bases not matched to a gene: 2. This CDR3 is built from 14 residues. The germline gives CDR1 SEHNR, CDR2 FQNEAQ (reference sequence). The CDR3, as DNA: TGTGCCAGCAGCTTAGGCGGGAGGGGGAATGAGCAGTTCTTC. This sequence encodes CASSLGGRGNEQFF.